This TCR beta chain was sequenced during a study of CD8 T cells in ankylosing spondylitis. A single record per CDR3 protein comes from TCRdb applying MiXCR to the 5' RACE reads. Found here are approximately 240,000 distinct CDR3 sequences, around 25% of them singletons; the top ten hold 0.5% to 0.75%. The length of the CDR3 is 16 residues. The V end was cut by 3 bases, the J end by 5 bases, with 16 bases between. Study-level findings and limits: Reactive arthritis synovial fluid and blood were previously reported to contain some motif variants.

The sample holds a few counts of this clonotype. What it binds is unknown. This rearrangement joins TRBV12-3 or TRBV12-4 to TRBJ2-2, with a weak D call TRBD2 (5 bases). The TCR was taken from a male donor with ankylosing spondylitis or in good health (not recorded which). The sample was blood, either unsorted or a sorted T cell fraction (not recorded which). The CDR3 nucleotides are TGTGCCAGCAGTTTTCGGCGGGTCGATTGGACCGGGGAGCTGTTTTTT. Translation: CASSFRRVDWTGELFF.